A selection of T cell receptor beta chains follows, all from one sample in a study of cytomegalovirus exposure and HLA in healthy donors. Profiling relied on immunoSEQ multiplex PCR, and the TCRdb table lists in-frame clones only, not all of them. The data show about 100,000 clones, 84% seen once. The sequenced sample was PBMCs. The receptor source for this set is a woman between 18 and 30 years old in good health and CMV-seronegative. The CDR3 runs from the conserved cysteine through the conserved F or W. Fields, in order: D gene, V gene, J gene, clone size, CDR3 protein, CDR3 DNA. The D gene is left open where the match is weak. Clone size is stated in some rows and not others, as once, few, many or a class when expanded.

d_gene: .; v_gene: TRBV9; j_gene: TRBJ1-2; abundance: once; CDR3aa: CASSVAAGLNGYTF; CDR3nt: TGTGCCAGCAGCGTAGCTGCAGGTCTGAATGGCTACACCTTC
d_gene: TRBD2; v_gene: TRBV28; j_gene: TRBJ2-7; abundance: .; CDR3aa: CASSLTRGYVQQYF; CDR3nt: TGTGCCAGCAGTTTAACGCGGGGGTACGTTCAGCAGTACTTC
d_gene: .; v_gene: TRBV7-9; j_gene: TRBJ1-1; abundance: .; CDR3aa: CASRKTTGKSTEAFF; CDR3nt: TGTGCCAGCCGTAAGACTACAGGGAAGAGCACTGAAGCTTTCTTT
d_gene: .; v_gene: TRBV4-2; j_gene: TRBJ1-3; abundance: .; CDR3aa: CASSQLRGNTIYF; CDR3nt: TGTGCCAGCAGCCAACTCCGTGGAAACACCATATATTTT
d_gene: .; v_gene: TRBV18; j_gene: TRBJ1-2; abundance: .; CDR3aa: CASSSLDTLYGYTF; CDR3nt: TGTGCCAGCTCAAGTCTGGACACCTTATATGGCTACACCTTC
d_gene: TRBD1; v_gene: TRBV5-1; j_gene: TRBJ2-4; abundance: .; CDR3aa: CASSLAQWTGREGLAKNIQYF; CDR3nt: TGCGCCAGCAGCTTGGCTCAGTGGACAGGCCGGGAAGGGCTAGCCAAAAACATTCAGTACTTC
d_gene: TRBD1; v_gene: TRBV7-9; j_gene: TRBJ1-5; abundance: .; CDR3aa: CSSSRDRVNQPQHF; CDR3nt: TGTTCCAGCAGCAGAGACAGGGTCAATCAGCCCCAGCATTTT
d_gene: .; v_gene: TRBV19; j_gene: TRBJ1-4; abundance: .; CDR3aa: CASSRGRATNEKLFF; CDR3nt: TGTGCCAGTAGTAGGGGGAGGGCAACTAATGAAAAACTGTTTTTT
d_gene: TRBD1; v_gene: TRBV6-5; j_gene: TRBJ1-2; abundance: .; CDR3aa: CASSYSRTGYGYTF; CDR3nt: TGTGCCAGCAGTTACTCTCGGACAGGGTATGGCTACACCTTC
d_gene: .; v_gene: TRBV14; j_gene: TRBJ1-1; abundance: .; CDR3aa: CASSQDYLQGGSTEAFF; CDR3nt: TGTGCCAGCAGCCAAGATTATCTCCAGGGAGGGAGTACTGAAGCTTTCTTT
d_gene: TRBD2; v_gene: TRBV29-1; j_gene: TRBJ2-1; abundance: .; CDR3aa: CSVEPRLAGGVGGDEQFF; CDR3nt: TGCAGCGTTGAACCGCGACTAGCGGGGGGCGTTGGTGGGGATGAGCAGTTCTTC
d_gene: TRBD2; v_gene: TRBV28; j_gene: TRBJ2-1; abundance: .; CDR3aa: CASSLPSGRPYNEQFF; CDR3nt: TGTGCCAGCAGTTTACCCAGCGGGAGGCCCTACAATGAGCAGTTCTTC
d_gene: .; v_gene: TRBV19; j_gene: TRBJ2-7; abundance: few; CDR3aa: CASSMSPSSVYEQYF; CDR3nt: TGTGCCAGTAGTATGTCGCCTAGCTCTGTCTACGAGCAGTACTTC
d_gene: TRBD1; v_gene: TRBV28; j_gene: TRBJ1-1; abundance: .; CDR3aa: CASSLWPQGEESTEAFF; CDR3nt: TGTGCCAGCAGTTTATGGCCTCAGGGGGAAGAGAGCACTGAAGCTTTCTTT
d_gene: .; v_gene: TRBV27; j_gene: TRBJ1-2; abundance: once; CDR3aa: CASPFPVLYGYTF; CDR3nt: TGTGCCAGCCCTTTTCCGGTTTTATATGGCTACACCTTC
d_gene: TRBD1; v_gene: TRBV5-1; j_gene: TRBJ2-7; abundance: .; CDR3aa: CASSVQGAYYEQYF; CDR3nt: TGCGCCAGCAGCGTGCAGGGGGCGTACTACGAGCAGTACTTC
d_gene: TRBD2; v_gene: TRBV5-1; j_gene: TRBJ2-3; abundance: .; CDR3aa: CASSLELAGGTDTQYF; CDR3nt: TGCGCCAGCAGCTTGGAACTAGCGGGGGGCACAGATACGCAGTATTTT
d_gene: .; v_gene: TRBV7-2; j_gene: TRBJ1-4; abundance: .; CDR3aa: CASSQGGKNEKLFF; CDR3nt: TGTGCCAGCAGCCAAGGGGGAAAGAATGAAAAACTGTTTTTT